This TCR beta chain was recovered during a study of T cells in Graves' hyperthyroidism and ophthalmopathy. The V gene end was trimmed by 0 bases and the J gene end by 15 bases; junction bases not matched to a gene: 7. Germline V gene sequence: CDR1 SGHRS, CDR2 YFSETQ. The CDR3 loop spans 13 amino acids. Amplified TCR beta CDR3 regions came from RNA transcripts. HTBI primers were employed in a first-round RT-PCR of the TCR CDR3. TCRdb reanalysed the multiplex PCR reads using MiXCR and keeps one entry per CDR3 protein. The sample lists a few hundred thousand distinct CDR3 sequences, about 22% occurring once. This clonotype was recorded only once.

This chain joins TRBV5-1 and TRBJ2-1; 9 bases are a match to TRBD2. This receptor was obtained from a woman aged 65 to 85 with Graves' ophthalmopathy. Source material: blood. CDR3 sequence (DNA): TGCGCCAGCAGCTTGGGTGGCGGGAGGGCCCCGTTCTTC. Residues: CASSLGGGRAPFF. Together with reference TRBV5-1 and TRBJ2-1, the CDR3 gives the full variable domain: KAGVTQTPRYLIKTRGQQVTLSCSPISGHRSVSWYQQTPGQGLQFLFEYFSETQRNKGNFPGRFSGRQFSNSRSEMNVSTLELGDSALYLCASSLGGGRAPFFGPGTRLTVL.